These 18 T cell receptor beta chains were sequenced from one sample in a study of cytomegalovirus exposure and HLA in healthy donors. Researchers ran the PCR with 60 Vbeta and 13 Jbeta primers. Libraries were prepared by immunoSEQ multiplex PCR; TCRdb keeps only in-frame clonotypes and omits some of them. The repertoire consists of about 110,000 clones, with about 70% occurring once and the leading ten covering roughly 2.8%. Material for sequencing was PBMCs. The receptors stem from a female donor in good health and CMV-seronegative.

The chain uses TRBV4-2 and TRBJ2-1, with TRBD2 matching over 7 bases. Trimming at V came to 3 bases and at J to 3 bases, leaving 8 bases not matched to a gene. The germline gives CDR1 LGHNA, CDR2 YNFKEQ. This CDR3 has 16 residues. In nucleotides, the CDR3 is TGTGCCAGCAGCCAGGACCGGGACTACATCTACAATGAGCAGTTCTTC. Its translation: CASSQDRDYIYNEQFF.

This chain connects TRBV29-1 to TRBJ2-1; 10 bases align to TRBD1. This CDR3 region has 13 residues. Trimming took 3 bases from V and 6 from J; bases not matched to a gene: 2. Germline-derived CDR1 and CDR2 are SQVTM and ANQGSEA. The CDR3 coding sequence is TGCAGCGTTGATAGGACAGGGGGCAATGAGCAGTTCTTC. This gives the protein CSVDRTGGNEQFF.

The gene calls are TRBV7-6 and TRBJ2-3; 12 positions agree with TRBD1. This CDR3 is built from 17 residues. From germline, CDR1 is SGHVS and CDR2 FNYEAQ. J was trimmed by 5 bases and V by 5 bases; bases with no gene match: 11. CDR3 nucleotide sequence: TGTGCCAGCAGCCACGCCCGGGACAGGGGGCGGCAAGATACGCAGTATTTT. It encodes CASSHARDRGRQDTQYF.

This clone was detected a few times. The chain couples TRBV13 to TRBJ2-7, with 9 bases lining up with TRBD2. This CDR3 is built from 16 residues. Germline V CDR1 and CDR2: PRHDT, FYEKMQ (reference sequence). Trimming took 5 bases from V and 4 from J; bases not matched to a gene: 12. This CDR3 is CASSLGGSGSRYEQYF. The CDR3 region has the DNA TGTGCCAGCAGCCTTGGGGGTAGCGGGAGTAGGTACGAGCAGTACTTC.

The rearrangement links TRBV7-3 to TRBJ2-2; perhaps TRBD2 as D (6 bases). CDR1 and CDR2 from the germline V gene are SGHTA and FQGTGA. V lost 0 bases and J lost 2, with 13 bases in between. The CDR3 has 17 residues. The CDR3 reads CASSLTGGSANTGELFF. The CDR3 nucleotides are TGTGCCAGCAGCTTAACCGGGGGTAGCGCCAACACCGGGGAGCTGTTTTTT.

In DNA, the CDR3 is TGTGCCAGCATCCCCCAAGACAGGGGGCAGTACGAGCAGTACTTC. This sequence encodes CASIPQDRGQYEQYF. V and J are TRBV6-1 and TRBJ2-7; 10 bases fit TRBD1. Trimming took 7 bases from V and 4 from J; bases not matched to a gene: 10. CDR1 is MNHNS and CDR2 is SASEGT in the germline V gene. The length of the CDR3 is 15 residues.

The chain recombines TRBV7-9 with TRBJ2-5, with 11 bases identical to TRBD2. CDR3 length: 18 amino acids. The V gene's germline CDR1 is SEHNR and CDR2 FQNEAQ (reference sequence). Germline trimming cut 4 bases from V and 5 bases from J; bases unmatched to any gene: 15. The DNA of the CDR3 is TGTGCCAGCAGCTCTGACCGGACTAGCGGGCTTGGCGGGGAGACCCAGTACTTC. It is translated as CASSSDRTSGLGGETQYF.

The J gene is TRBJ2-2, the V gene TRBV9; 10 nucleotides agree with TRBD2. Trimming at V came to 0 bases and at J to 7 bases, leaving 9 bases not matched to a gene. CDR1 SGDLS and CDR2 YYNGEE come from the germline V gene. CDR3 size: 17 residues. The DNA of the CDR3 is TGTGCCAGCAGCGTAGGTTCTAGCGGGAGTTTGGTCGGGGAGCTGTTTTTT. It yields the protein CASSVGSSGSLVGELFF. The full variable domain, completed using reference TRBV9 and TRBJ2-2, is DSGVTQTPKHLITATGQRVTLRCSPRSGDLSVYWYQQSLDQGLQFLIQYYNGEERAKGNILERFSAQQFPDLHSELNLSSLELGDSALYFCASSVGSSGSLVGELFFGEGSRLTVL.

The V call is TRBV9, the J call TRBJ2-5; 11 bases agree with TRBD2. The germline CDR1 and CDR2 sequences are SGDLS and YYNGEE. V lost 4 bases, J lost 11 bases, and 16 bases stayed unmatched. The CDR3 consists of 16 residues. Here the CDR3 reads CASSPPGTSGTREQYF. The DNA for the CDR3 is TGTGCCAGCAGCCCGCCCGGGACTAGCGGCACTCGAGAGCAGTACTTC.

This chain joins TRBV9 and TRBJ1-1, with 9 bases matching TRBD1. This CDR3 is 17 amino acids long. Germline trimming cut 0 bases from V and 6 bases from J; bases unmatched to any gene: 12. Germline V gene lookup returns CDR1 SGDLS and CDR2 YYNGEE. The CDR3 protein is CASSVAAGGQGTSEAFF. For the CDR3, the DNA is TGTGCCAGCAGCGTAGCTGCTGGGGGACAGGGAACGTCTGAAGCTTTCTTT.

The rearrangement links TRBV25-1 to TRBJ1-2; D might be TRBD1 (6 bases). The V gene's germline CDR1 is MGHDK and CDR2 SYGVNS. The CDR3 sequence is 12 residues long. V lost 7 bases to trimming and J lost 8 bases, with 14 bases between them. This CDR3 is CASTGAPGGYTF. For the CDR3, the DNA is TGTGCCAGCACAGGGGCTCCGGGAGGCTACACCTTC.

CDR3 in amino acids: CASSVFDRPSSGNTIYF. DNA of the CDR3: TGTGCCAGCAGCGTTTTTGACAGACCTAGCTCTGGAAACACCATATATTTT. This sequence joins TRBV9 and TRBJ1-3, with a possible D match to TRBD1 (5 bases). The CDR3 spans 17 residues. V was trimmed by 2 bases and J by 0 bases, leaving 15 bases between them. Germline lookup yields CDR1 SGDLS and CDR2 YYNGEE.

This clone was counted a few times. V usage is TRBV10-1 and J usage is TRBJ1-1; D gene ambiguous. The CDR3 has 12 residues. Trimming pared 5 bases from V and 1 base from J, leaving 5 bases between. Germline loops: CDR1 WNHNN, CDR2 SYGVQD (reference sequence). The CDR3 sequence: CASSSGNTEAFF. The DNA of the CDR3 is TGCGCCAGCAGTTCAGGGAACACTGAAGCTTTCTTT.

This clone has more than one count but fewer than ten. The genes are TRBV20-1 and TRBJ2-5, with D tentatively TRBD2 (5 bases). Per germline, CDR1 DFQATT and CDR2 SNEGSKA (reference sequence). V was cut by 3 bases and J by 7 bases, with 6 bases left in between. The CDR3 has 10 residues. The CDR3 region is CSARGVTQYF. In nucleotides, the CDR3 is TGCAGTGCTAGGGGAGTGACCCAGTACTTC.

The chain has TRBV6-5 and TRBJ1-1, with TRBD1 matching over 10 bases. Germline CDR1 is MNHEY and CDR2 is SVGAGI. CDR3 size: 14 residues. V lost 6 bases to trimming and J lost 7 bases; unmatched junction nucleotides: 8. The DNA of the CDR3 is TGTGCCAGCAGCGAGACAGGGGGCAATGGTGAAGCTTTCTTT. Protein: CASSETGGNGEAFF.

The chain has TRBV11-2 and TRBJ2-7; D remains ambiguous. V was trimmed by 1 base and J by 3 bases, leaving 10 bases between them. Germline V gene lookup returns CDR1 SGHAT and CDR2 FQNNGV. The CDR3 sequence is 14 residues long. The CDR3 DNA sequence: TGTGCCAGCAGCTTAGTGGGCCGGATCTACGAGCAGTACTTC. It translates to CASSLVGRIYEQYF.

The chain employs TRBV27 and TRBJ1-5; D may be TRBD1 (6 bases). The CDR3 runs 13 residues. Germline values: CDR1 MNHEY, CDR2 SMNVEV (reference sequence). Trimming cost V 6 bases and J 4 bases, with 10 bases left between them. The CDR3 DNA follows: TGTGCCAGCAGGGACAGTTGGAATCAGCCCCAGCATTTT. It translates to CASRDSWNQPQHF.

This chain connects TRBV2 to TRBJ2-2; no firm D call. V shed 2 bases and J shed 1 base, with 5 bases lying between them. This CDR3 spans 14 amino acids. Looked up from germline, CDR1 is SNHLY and CDR2 is FYNNEI. CDR3 in DNA: TGTGCCAGCAGTGAACTTCGGAACACCGGGGAGCTGTTTTTT. It specifies CASSELRNTGELFF.